The clone carrying this T cell receptor (beta chain) was seen a handful of times. These data come from a study of control samples from healthy donors and cancer patients. Profiling relied on immunoSEQ multiplex PCR, and the TCRdb table lists in-frame clones only, not all of them. Counted here are more than 95,000 clones, roughly 87% occurring once; the ten biggest clones make up more than 1.5%. The source is a man aged 18 to 29 in good health. Sequencing was done on a sample of blood.

The DNA for the CDR3 is TGTGCCAGCAGTGAACCGGCGGGAGGGGGAAGGACCGGGGAGCTGTTTTTT. Amino acids: CASSEPAGGGRTGELFF. V gene TRBV25-1 combines with J gene TRBJ2-2; 9 bases match TRBD2. The CDR3 sequence is 17 residues long. Trimming cost V 2 bases and J 5 bases; bases outside gene matches: 9. CDR1 is MGHDK, CDR2 SYGVNS, per germline.